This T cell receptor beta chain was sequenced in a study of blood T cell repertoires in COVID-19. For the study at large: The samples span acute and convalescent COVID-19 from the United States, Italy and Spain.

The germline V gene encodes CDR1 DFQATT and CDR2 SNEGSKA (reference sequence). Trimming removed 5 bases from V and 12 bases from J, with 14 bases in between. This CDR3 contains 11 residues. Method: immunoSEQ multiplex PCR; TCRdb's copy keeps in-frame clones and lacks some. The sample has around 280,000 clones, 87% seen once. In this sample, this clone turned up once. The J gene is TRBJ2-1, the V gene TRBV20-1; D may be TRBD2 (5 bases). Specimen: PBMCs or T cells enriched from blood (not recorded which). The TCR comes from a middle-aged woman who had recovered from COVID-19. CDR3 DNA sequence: TGCAGTGCTCTCGGGGTGGTGGGGCAGTTCTTC. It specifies CSALGVVGQFF.